The clone carrying this T cell receptor beta chain has a count of ten or more. What it binds is unknown. This CDR3 is 14 amino acids long. The V end was cut by 6 bases, the J end by 3 bases, with 15 bases between. CDR1 is SGHRS and CDR2 is YFSETQ in the germline V gene. This sample is drawn from a study of post-analysis software for immune sequencing data. General study findings and limits: There were several TRBV segments more frequent in patients than controls, and TRBV5-6, TRBV5-1 and TRBV20-1 were among them.

TCR beta libraries were prepared from cDNA with unique molecular identifiers. TCRdb called the PCR reads again in MiXCR, with one record for every CDR3 protein. The sample lists under 200,000 distinct CDR3 sequences; around 34% were seen once. The chain links TRBV5-1 to TRBJ1-2; D is perhaps TRBD1 (5 bases). The input for sequencing was blood, taken after autologous hematopoietic stem cell transplantation. This clonotype was obtained from a girl between 5 and 17 years old with multiple sclerosis. In DNA form, the CDR3 reads TGCGCCAGCACGCAAAGTGGGACGGACTATGGCTACACCTTC. Translated, it gives CASTQSGTDYGYTF.